This T cell receptor beta chain stems from a study of CD8 T cells in Susac syndrome. Random hexamers were used to reverse transcribe an amount of roughly 0.45 to 1 ug RNA. With immunoSEQ multiplex PCR, TCR beta CDR3 was amplified across 54 Vbeta and 13 Jbeta. One entry per CDR3 protein results from TCRdb running MiXCR on the immunoSEQ multiplex PCR reads. Of 100,000 to 150,000 distinct CDR3 sequences listed, less than 95% are singletons. Trimming pared 6 bases from V and 2 bases from J, leaving 11 bases between. This CDR3 has 15 amino acids. CDR1 SNHLY and CDR2 FYNNEI come from the germline V gene. CD8+ and CD4+ T cells from blood underwent TCR beta sequencing, which was carried out in a high-throughput format. Negative isolation was applied to CD8+ and CD4+ T cells, and FACS enrichment was applied to TEMRA cells.

The rearrangement uses TRBV2 and TRBJ2-6; D remains unclear. The source of this sequence is a human donor in good health. Sequenced sample: CD4+ T cells from PBMCs. CDR3 nucleotide sequence: TGTGCCAGCAGAGAATTAAGCGCTGGGGCCAACGTCCTGACTTTC. Translated, it gives CASRELSAGANVLTF. Full variable domain (rest looked up from reference TRBV2 and TRBJ2-6): EPEVTQTPSHQVTQMGQEVILRCVPISNHLYFYWYRQILGQKVEFLVSFYNNEISEKSEIFDDQFSVERPDGSNFTLKIRSTKLEDSAMYFCASRELSAGANVLTFGAGSRLTVL.